The clone carrying this T cell receptor (beta chain) was observed at least ten times. Its antigen is unknown. The data originate from a study of identical twins. Notes on the study in general: Low generation-probability sequences were in excess among twin-shared out-of-frame alpha sequences. Partial confounding of zero-insertion analyses by invariant MAIT and iNKT cells was possible. The study reached conclusions through statistical analysis that was cross-sectional, not following the same donors.

TCRdb called the 5' RACE reads again in MiXCR, with one record for every CDR3 protein. The sample yields some 900,000 distinct CDR3 sequences, around 12% seen once. All donors were healthy Caucasians. Another study also made use of these data, one on yellow fever vaccine responses in identical twins.

The source material was PBMCs. The sequence was obtained from a woman aged 18 to 35 in good health.

The CDR3 is CASNHGGTGGTDTQYF. CDR3 sequence (DNA): TGTGCCAGCAACCATGGGGGGACAGGGGGAACAGATACGCAGTATTTT. The V and J genes are TRBV7-6 and TRBJ2-3; TRBD1 aligns across 11 bases. The CDR3 extends over 16 amino acids. V lost 7 bases, J lost 3 bases, and 9 bases stayed unmatched. Germline CDR1 SGHVS, CDR2 FNYEAQ. Full variable domain (outside the CDR3, taken from reference TRBV7-6 and TRBJ2-3): GAGVSQSPRYKVTKRGQDVALRCDPISGHVSLYWYRQALGQGPEFLTYFNYEAQQDKSGLPNDRFSAERPEGSISTLTIQRTEQRDSAMYRCASNHGGTGGTDTQYFGPGTRLTVL.